Below, 28 T cell receptor beta chains from the same sample are listed, as sequenced in a study of molecular identifiers for immune sequencing clone quantification. In TCRdb, the PCR reads were re-called with MiXCR into one record per CDR3 protein. The data hold 60,000 to 70,000 distinct CDR3 sequences, with roughly 17% observed a single time. Source material: naive CD8+ T cells from blood, with Jurkat cell RNA spiked in. Subset meaning: FACS-sorted CD8+CD4-CCR7+CD45RA+ naive T cells. All receptors come from a human donor in good health. Some libraries in this study had Jurkat cell RNA spiked in.

The sample holds many counts of this clonotype. This chain links TRBV4-1 with TRBJ1-3; 8 positions agree with TRBD1. V shed 1 base and J 2 bases; nucleotides not matched to a gene: 4. From germline, CDR1 is MGHRA and CDR2 YSYEKL. CDR3 length equals 16 residues. The CDR3 is CASSQAQGAPGNTIYF. CDR3 nucleotides: TGCGCCAGCAGCCAAGCCCAGGGGGCTCCTGGAAACACCATATATTTT.

This clonotype was picked up many times. The chain carries TRBV9 and TRBJ2-5; D is possibly TRBD2 (5 bases). Trimming pared 4 bases from V and 3 bases from J, leaving 10 bases between. Looked up from germline, CDR1 is SGDLS and CDR2 is YYNGEE. This CDR3 region has 13 residues. CDR3 region: CASSPRTEETQYF. As DNA, the CDR3 is TGTGCCAGCAGCCCTCGGACTGAAGAGACCCAGTACTTC.

In its sample, this clonotype was seen a few times. Being one base from a much bigger clone, this may be a read error. The CDR3 ends on some other residue instead of the conserved phenylalanine or tryptophan, so this is likely a read error. The V call is TRBV19, the J call TRBJ1-2; the D gene is possibly TRBD1 (6 bases). The CDR3 totals 12 residues. V shed 11 bases and J shed 5 bases, with 15 bases lying between them. The germline V gene has CDR1 LNHDA and CDR2 SQIVND (reference sequence). Written as DNA, the CDR3 is TGTGCCCTAGGGGGGACTCCGTATGGCTACACCTCC. It encodes CALGGTPYGYTS.

At least ten counts were recorded for this clonotype. J is TRBJ2-7 and V is TRBV20-1; D not resolved. V lost 0 bases, J lost 3 bases, and 12 bases lay in between. This CDR3 comprises 14 residues. The germline gives CDR1 DFQATT, CDR2 SNEGSKA (reference sequence). CDR3 sequence (DNA): TGCAGTGCTAGAGATTTGAGTGGTCGCTACGAGCAGTACTTC. As protein: CSARDLSGRYEQYF.

This clonotype was seen a few times. An end of the junction differs from the germline gene, which may be a read error. The chain uses TRBV13 and TRBJ1-2; maybe TRBD1 (6 bases). This CDR3 spans 14 amino acids. Germline V lookup: CDR1 PRHDT, CDR2 FYEKMQ (reference sequence). In DNA, the CDR3 is TGTGCCAGCACCCTGACGGGGGGCAACTATGGCGACACCTTC. This codes for CASTLTGGNYGDTF.

This clonotype was seen ten or more times. This chain connects TRBV6-5 to TRBJ2-3; 12 nucleotides agree with TRBD2. V lost 9 bases and J lost 5; bases outside the gene matches: 6. The CDR3 runs to 14 residues. Germline loops: CDR1 MNHEY, CDR2 SVGAGI. CDR3 region: CASGLAGSQDTQYF. The DNA of the CDR3 is TGTGCCAGTGGACTAGCGGGAAGTCAAGATACGCAGTATTTT.

This clonotype was seen many times. The genes are TRBV27 and TRBJ2-3; 7 bases line up with TRBD2. Losses at the gene ends were 5 bases for V and 1 base for J; bases not matched to a gene: 6. This CDR3 is built from 15 residues. Looked up from germline, CDR1 is MNHEY and CDR2 is SMNVEV (reference sequence). Here the CDR3 DNA reads TGTGCCAGCAGTGCCACGGCGGGAGGCACAGATACGCAGTATTTT. Protein: CASSATAGGTDTQYF.

This clonotype has at least ten counts. This chain uses TRBV7-9 with TRBJ2-7, with 7 nucleotides matching TRBD2. The CDR3 is 16 residues long. Germline V gene sequence: CDR1 SEHNR, CDR2 FQNEAQ (reference sequence). J gave up 0 bases and V 3 bases, and 8 bases lay outside the gene matches. CDR3 sequence reads: CASSFVLAASSYEQYF. Here the CDR3 DNA reads TGTGCCAGCAGCTTCGTTCTAGCGGCCAGCTCCTACGAGCAGTACTTC. Together with reference TRBV7-9 and TRBJ2-7, the CDR3 gives the full variable domain: DTGVSQNPRHKITKRGQNVTFRCDPISEHNRLYWYRQTLGQGPEFLTYFQNEAQLEKSRLLSDRFSAERPKGSFSTLEIQRTEQGDSAMYLCASSFVLAASSYEQYFGPGTRLTVT.

This clonotype has only a few counts. For the CDR3, the DNA is TGTGCCAGCAGCTTAGCGGACACCTACGAGCAGTACTTC. It yields the protein CASSLADTYEQYF. The chain links TRBV7-8 to TRBJ2-7; perhaps TRBD1 as D (5 bases). In germline, CDR1 is SGHVS, CDR2 FQNEAQ. The CDR3 is 13 residues long. Trimming stripped 0 bases from V and 2 bases from J, with 5 bases between.

This clonotype was detected ten times or more. The chain is built from TRBV11-3 and TRBJ1-2, with D unresolved. Germline V CDR1 and CDR2: SGHNT, YENEEA. V gave up 6 bases and J gave up 0 bases, with 14 bases separating them. This CDR3 comprises 15 residues. This chain's CDR3 is CASSSRTASNYGYTF. The CDR3 bases are TGTGCCAGCAGTTCCAGGACGGCTTCTAACTATGGCTACACCTTC.

The table lists this clonotype with many counts. The V and J genes are TRBV6-2 or TRBV6-3 and TRBJ2-3, with D perhaps given as TRBD1 or TRBD2 (5 bases each). CDR1 is MNHEY and CDR2 is SVGEGT in the germline V gene. V shed 2 bases and J shed 1 base, with 10 bases lying between them. This CDR3 has 15 amino acids. CDR3 sequence (DNA): TGTGCCAGCAGTTACGGGACGGTGCGCACAGATACGCAGTATTTT. Translation: CASSYGTVRTDTQYF.

Details on this clonotype: The germline gene is not matched at one end of the junction; a read error may be the cause. The chain carries TRBV14 and TRBJ2-1; 12 positions agree with TRBD2. Germline loops: CDR1 SGHDN, CDR2 FVKESK. This CDR3 contains 14 residues. CDR3 loop: CAGSGLAGYNEQLF. CDR3 DNA: TGTGCCGGCTCCGGACTAGCGGGGTACAATGAGCAGCTCTTC.

V gene TRBV28 combines with J gene TRBJ2-1; 10 nucleotides match TRBD2. The germline CDR1 and CDR2 sequences are MDHEN and SYDVKM. The CDR3 runs to 18 residues. Germline trimming cut 4 bases from V and 4 bases from J; bases unmatched to any gene: 13. The CDR3 protein is CASSYRPLLAGHYNEQFF. The CDR3 region has the DNA TGTGCCAGCAGTTACCGCCCCTTACTAGCGGGACATTACAATGAGCAGTTCTTC.

This clonotype was seen many times. The chain recombines TRBV14 with TRBJ1-1; no clear D gene. CDR3 size: 14 residues. The germline CDR1 and CDR2 sequences are SGHDN and FVKESK. V lost 1 base and J 5 bases, leaving 11 bases between the germline ends. Here the CDR3 DNA reads TGTGCCAGCAGCCAAGGCTCGGGGTGGACTGAAGCTTTCTTT. Residues: CASSQGSGWTEAFF.

Ten or more counts support this clonotype. The chain employs TRBV27 and TRBJ1-5; D is unclear. Germline V gene data show CDR1 as MNHEY and CDR2 as SMNVEV (reference sequence). This CDR3 is 16 amino acids long. V lost 3 bases and J 0 bases, leaving 12 bases between the germline ends. This CDR3 is CASSLIGEISNQPQHF. The CDR3 DNA sequence: TGTGCCAGCAGTTTGATTGGGGAGATTAGCAATCAGCCCCAGCATTTT.

The table lists this clonotype with a few counts. This chain links TRBV6-5 with TRBJ2-7; D remains unclear. The CDR3 totals 14 residues. The V end lost 2 bases, the J end lost 5 bases, and 13 bases lay between the germline ends. Germline V gene data show CDR1 as MNHEY and CDR2 as SVGAGI. The CDR3 bases are TGTGCCAGCAGTTACATCCCCCCTGGGAACGAGCAGTACTTC. Amino acid sequence: CASSYIPPGNEQYF.

This clonotype was seen at least ten times. The J gene is TRBJ1-6, the V gene TRBV4-3, with D perhaps matching TRBD1 (5 bases). CDR3 length: 16 amino acids. CDR1 and CDR2 (germline): LGHNA, YSLEER. V lost 0 bases to trimming and J lost 4 bases, with 10 bases between them. CDR3 in amino acids: CASSQDWDGYNSPLHF. The CDR3 DNA sequence: TGCGCCAGCAGCCAAGATTGGGACGGATATAATTCACCCCTCCACTTT.

This clonotype was seen at least ten times. The chain uses TRBV28 and TRBJ2-1; the match to TRBD2 covers 11 bases. The V gene's germline CDR1 is MDHEN and CDR2 SYDVKM. CDR3 length: 17 residues. V lost 1 base and J lost 5; bases outside the gene matches: 7. The CDR3 is CASSLLAGGPTNNEQFF. Written as DNA, the CDR3 is TGTGCCAGCAGTTTATTAGCGGGAGGGCCAACGAACAATGAGCAGTTCTTC.

The sample holds many counts of this clonotype. This chain joins TRBV6-1 and TRBJ1-1; a weak D match, TRBD1 (5 bases). The length of the CDR3 is 13 residues. Germline lookup yields CDR1 MNHNS and CDR2 SASEGT. V was trimmed by 2 bases and J by 8 bases, leaving 12 bases between them. The CDR3 nucleotides are TGTGCCAGCAGTGAACTTAACAGGCTAGAAGCTTTCTTT. It specifies CASSELNRLEAFF.

This clonotype occurred once. This could be a read error, since a much larger clone is one nucleotide away. The gene calls are TRBV29-1 and TRBJ2-3, with D tentatively TRBD1 (5 bases). V was cut by 4 bases and J by 2 bases, with 13 bases left in between. Germline lookup yields CDR1 SQVTM and CDR2 ANQGSEA. CDR3 length: 14 amino acids. The CDR3 bases are TGCAGCGTTGCGGGCTCAGGGAACACAGATACGCAGTATTTT. As protein: CSVAGSGNTDTQYF.

This clonotype was counted at least ten times. The chain uses TRBV4-1 and TRBJ2-7, with 9 bases matching TRBD2. The CDR3 is 15 residues long. CDR1 and CDR2 from the germline V gene are MGHRA and YSYEKL. V dropped 2 bases and J dropped 0; count of bases not matched to a gene: 2. The CDR3 nucleotides read TGCGCCAGCAGCCAACTAGCGGGAACCTCCTACGAGCAGTACTTC. This gives the protein CASSQLAGTSYEQYF.

This clonotype was detected ten times or more. This chain links TRBV28 with TRBJ2-5; 8 bases are a match to TRBD2. The CDR3 runs to 15 residues. The germline V gene has CDR1 MDHEN and CDR2 SYDVKM. J lost 0 bases, V lost 6 bases, and 6 bases had no gene match. The CDR3 here is CASRRLATHQETQYF. DNA of the CDR3: TGTGCCAGCAGACGACTAGCGACCCACCAAGAGACCCAGTACTTC.

This clonotype has a handful of counts. This chain links TRBV27 with TRBJ2-4; the D call may be TRBD1 or TRBD2 (5 bases each). CDR1 and CDR2 from the germline V gene are MNHEY and SMNVEV (reference sequence). Trimming took 8 bases from V and 4 from J, leaving 15 bases between them. This CDR3 is 14 amino acids long. The CDR3 is CASRSSGPKNIQYF. The CDR3 region has the DNA TGTGCCAGCCGAAGTTCGGGGCCTAAAAACATTCAGTACTTC.

The chain couples TRBV20-1 to TRBJ2-1; D tentatively reads TRBD1 or TRBD2 (6 bases each). CDR3 length: 16 residues. V was pared by 6 bases and J by 1 base, with 19 bases between. Germline V gene data show CDR1 as DFQATT and CDR2 as SNEGSKA (reference sequence). The CDR3 DNA reads as TGCAGTGCCCCCGGGGGCGTCCGTAGGTCCTACAATGAGCAGTTCTTC. Its translation: CSAPGGVRRSYNEQFF.

At least ten counts were recorded for this clonotype. The V gene is TRBV28, the J gene TRBJ1-1; no definite D call. Trimming removed 3 bases at V and 4 bases at J, with 9 bases between. The CDR3 runs 13 residues. CDR1 and CDR2 from the germline V gene are MDHEN and SYDVKM. CDR3 residues: CASSLHAGTEAFF. The CDR3 DNA is TGTGCCAGCAGTTTGCATGCGGGCACTGAAGCTTTCTTT.

This clonotype was recorded at least ten times. This sequence joins TRBV25-1 and TRBJ1-5; 7 bases are a match to TRBD1. CDR3 length: 14 amino acids. In germline, CDR1 is MGHDK, CDR2 SYGVNS. Germline trimming cut 6 bases from V and 5 bases from J; bases unmatched to any gene: 7. CDR3 loop: CASSRGGEDQPQHF. As DNA, the CDR3 is TGTGCCAGCAGCAGAGGGGGCGAGGATCAGCCCCAGCATTTT.

This clonotype was recorded at least ten times. This chain links TRBV18 with TRBJ2-1; weak D call: TRBD2 (6 bases). This CDR3 spans 17 amino acids. V shed 2 bases and J shed 5 bases, with 19 bases lying between them. Germline V gene data show CDR1 as KGHSH and CDR2 as LQKENI. The CDR3 is CASSPRSRLENHNEQFF. CDR3 nucleotides: TGTGCCAGCTCACCAAGATCTCGACTAGAGAACCACAATGAGCAGTTCTTC.

This clonotype was seen a single time. A read error may produce the germline difference seen at one junction end. The V and J genes are TRBV3-1 and TRBJ2-7; TRBD2 might be the D (5 bases). This CDR3 has 16 amino acids. Per the germline V gene, CDR1 is LGHDT and CDR2 is YNNKEL (reference sequence). This CDR3 is CASGQAVVPRRYEQYF. CDR3 nucleotides: TGTGCCAGCGGCCAAGCGGTAGTTCCCCGCCGCTACGAGCAGTACTTC.